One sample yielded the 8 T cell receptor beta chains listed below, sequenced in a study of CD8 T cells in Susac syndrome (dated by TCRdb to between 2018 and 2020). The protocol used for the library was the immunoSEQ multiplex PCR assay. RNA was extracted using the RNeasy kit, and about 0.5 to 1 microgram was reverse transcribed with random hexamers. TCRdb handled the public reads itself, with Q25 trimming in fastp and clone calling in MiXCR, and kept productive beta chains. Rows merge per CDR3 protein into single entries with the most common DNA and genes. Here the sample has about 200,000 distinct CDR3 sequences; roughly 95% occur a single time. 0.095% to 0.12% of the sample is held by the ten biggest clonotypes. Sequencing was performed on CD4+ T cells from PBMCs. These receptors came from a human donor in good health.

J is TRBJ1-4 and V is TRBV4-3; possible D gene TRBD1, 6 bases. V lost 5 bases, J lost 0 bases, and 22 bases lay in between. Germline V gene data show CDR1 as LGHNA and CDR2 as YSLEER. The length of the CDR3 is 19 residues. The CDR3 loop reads CASSSTPGVIGATNEKLFF. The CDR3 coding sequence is TGCGCCAGCAGCTCGACACCAGGGGTTATAGGAGCAACTAATGAAAAACTGTTTTTT.

The CDR3 sequence: CASSPSGAEQYV. Written as DNA, the CDR3 is TGTGCCAGCTCACCATCAGGGGCCGAGCAGTACGTC. The gene calls are TRBV18 and TRBJ2-7; tentative D call: TRBD1 (6 bases). This CDR3 spans 12 amino acids. The V gene lost 2 bases and the J gene lost 6 bases, with 8 bases spanning the gap. Germline CDR1 is KGHSH and CDR2 is LQKENI.

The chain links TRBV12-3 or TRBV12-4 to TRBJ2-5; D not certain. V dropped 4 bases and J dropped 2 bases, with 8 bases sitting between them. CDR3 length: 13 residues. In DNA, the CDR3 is TGTGCCAGCAGTTCCGACGAGCAAGAGACCCAGTACTTC. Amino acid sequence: CASSSDEQETQYF.

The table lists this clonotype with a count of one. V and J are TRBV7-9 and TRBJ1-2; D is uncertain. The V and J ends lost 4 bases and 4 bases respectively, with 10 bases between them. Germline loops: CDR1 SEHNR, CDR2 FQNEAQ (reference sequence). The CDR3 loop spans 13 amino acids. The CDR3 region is CASSSTGFYGYTF. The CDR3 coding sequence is TGTGCCAGCAGCTCCACGGGGTTCTATGGCTACACCTTC.

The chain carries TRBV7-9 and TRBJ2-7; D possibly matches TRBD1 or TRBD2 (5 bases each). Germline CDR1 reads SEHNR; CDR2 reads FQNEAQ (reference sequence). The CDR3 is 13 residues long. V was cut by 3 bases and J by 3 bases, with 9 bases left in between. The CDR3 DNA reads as TGTGCCAGCAGCTTCCAGGGAGACTACGAGCAGTACGTC. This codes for CASSFQGDYEQYV.

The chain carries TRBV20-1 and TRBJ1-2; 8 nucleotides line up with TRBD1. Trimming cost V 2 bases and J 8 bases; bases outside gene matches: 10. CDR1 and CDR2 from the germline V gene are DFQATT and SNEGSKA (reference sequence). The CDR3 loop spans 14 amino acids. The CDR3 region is CSARRDRSQGGYTF. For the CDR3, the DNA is TGCAGTGCTAGACGGGACAGGTCCCAGGGAGGCTACACCTTC.

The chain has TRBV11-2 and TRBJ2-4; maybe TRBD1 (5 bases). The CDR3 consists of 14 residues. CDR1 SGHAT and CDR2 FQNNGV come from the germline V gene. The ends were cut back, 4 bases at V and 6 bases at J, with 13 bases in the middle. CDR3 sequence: CASSSPGQGNIQYF. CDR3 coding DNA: TGTGCCAGCAGCTCCCCCGGGCAGGGAAACATTCAGTACTTC. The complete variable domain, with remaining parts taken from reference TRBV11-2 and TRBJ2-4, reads EAGVAQSPRYKIIEKRQSVAFWCNPISGHATLYWYQQILGQGPKLLIQFQNNGVVDDSQLPKDRFSAERLKGVDSTLKIQPAKLEDSAVYLCASSSPGQGNIQYFGAGTRLSVL.

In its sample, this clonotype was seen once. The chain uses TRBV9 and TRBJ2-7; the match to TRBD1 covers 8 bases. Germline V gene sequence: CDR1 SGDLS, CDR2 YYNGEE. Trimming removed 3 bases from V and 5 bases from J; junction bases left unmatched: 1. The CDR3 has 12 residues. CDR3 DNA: TGTGCCAGCAGCGCGGACAGGGACGAGCAGTACTTC. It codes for CASSADRDEQYF.